The source of this T cell receptor beta chain is a study of cytomegalovirus exposure and HLA in healthy donors. Study summary: It was reported in a later analysis that the same platform had been used for the 120 or so validation repertoires as for the approximately 670 first-cohort repertoires.

Profiled with immunoSEQ multiplex PCR; TCRdb holds only in-frame clones, not every one. The table includes roughly 45,000 clones, about 93% detected once. V lost 3 bases to trimming and J lost 4 bases; unmatched junction nucleotides: 8. CDR1 and CDR2 from the germline V gene are LNHDA and SQIVND (reference sequence). This CDR3 has 15 residues. From the 120-subject validation cohort, which was separate from the roughly 670-subject first cohort, the donors were drawn. The V and J genes are TRBV19 and TRBJ2-5; TRBD2 agrees at 7 bases. The specimen was PBMCs. The TCR was taken from a man aged 18 to 35 in good health and CMV-seronegative. The CDR3 DNA follows: TGTGCCAGTAGTATCGGGAGCGGGGCAAGAGAGACCCAGTACTTC. Its translation: CASSIGSGARETQYF.